The 7 T cell receptor beta chains reported below all come from one sample, sequenced in a study of Ad26.COV2.S vaccination and SARS-CoV-2 variants. Profiled with immunoSEQ multiplex PCR; TCRdb holds only in-frame clones, not every one. This table holds about 180,000 clones, roughly 87% found once. Source: peripheral blood, taken after recovery from COVID-19. The receptors here all came from a human donor who had recovered from COVID-19.

The chain combines TRBV7-9 with TRBJ2-3; 9 positions agree with TRBD1. This CDR3 spans 14 amino acids. Germline V gene data show CDR1 as SEHNR and CDR2 as FQNEAQ (reference sequence). V gave up 7 bases and J gave up 5 bases; unmatched junction bases: 7. CDR3 loop: CASTPGQGIDTQYF. The DNA of the CDR3 is TGTGCCAGCACCCCGGGACAGGGCATAGATACGCAGTATTTT.

V gene TRBV10-1 combines with J gene TRBJ1-1; TRBD1 matches at 7 bases. Per germline, CDR1 WNHNN and CDR2 SYGVQD (reference sequence). The CDR3 spans 13 residues. J lost 4 bases, V lost 2 bases, and 1 base had no gene match. The CDR3 region has the DNA TGCGCCAGCAGTGAGCAGGGGGTCACTGAAGCTTTCTTT. Translation gives CASSEQGVTEAFF.

The chain has TRBV24-1 and TRBJ1-2; D is ambiguous. The CDR3 runs to 12 residues. Trimming shortened V by 3 bases and J by 8 bases, and 9 bases separated the two germline ends. Germline CDR1 and CDR2: KGHDR and SFDVKD. CDR3 region: CATSDGGRGYTF. In nucleotides, the CDR3 is TGTGCCACCAGTGATGGAGGGAGAGGCTACACCTTC.

This clone was seen only once. The chain joins TRBV30 to TRBJ2-5, with 7 bases aligning to TRBD2. Trimming took 0 bases from V and 4 from J; bases not matched to a gene: 8. The CDR3 spans 15 residues. The germline gives CDR1 GTSNPN, CDR2 SVGIG (reference sequence). The DNA of the CDR3 is TGTGCCTGGAGTGTACGTGGACTAGGACGAGAGACCCAGTACTTC. Protein: CAWSVRGLGRETQYF. Full variable domain (rest looked up from reference TRBV30 and TRBJ2-5): SQTIHQWPATLVQPVGSPLSLECTVEGTSNPNLYWYRQAAGRGLQLLFYSVGIGQISSEVPQNLSASRPQDRQFILSSKKLLLSDSGFYLCAWSVRGLGRETQYFGPGTRLLVL.

The J gene is TRBJ2-3, the V gene TRBV7-3; the match to TRBD1 covers 7 bases. This CDR3 is built from 14 residues. In germline, CDR1 is SGHTA, CDR2 FQGTGA. V was pared by 5 bases and J by 0 bases, with 2 bases of the junction left unmatched. For the CDR3, the DNA is TGTGCCAGCAGCCGGGGACAGAGCACAGATACGCAGTATTTT. Its translation is CASSRGQSTDTQYF.

V gene TRBV29-1 combines with J gene TRBJ2-1; 11 bases align to TRBD1. Trimming removed 7 bases from V and 7 bases from J; junction bases left unmatched: 6. Germline CDR1 SQVTM, CDR2 ANQGSEA. The CDR3 consists of 13 residues. CDR3 loop: CSAGQGATNEQFF. The DNA for the CDR3 is TGCAGCGCAGGACAGGGGGCTACAAATGAGCAGTTCTTC.

The chain has TRBV2 and TRBJ1-1; a weak D match, TRBD1 (6 bases). Germline V gene data show CDR1 as SNHLY and CDR2 as FYNNEI. CDR3 length: 15 amino acids. The V and J ends lost 5 bases and 5 bases respectively, with 18 bases between them. The CDR3 DNA reads TGTGCCAGCAGTATGACAGGATCTCGTGGGACTGAAGCTTTCTTT. It is translated as CASSMTGSRGTEAFF. Looking up the rest from reference TRBV2 and TRBJ1-1 gives the full variable domain: EPEVTQTPSHQVTQMGQEVILRCVPISNHLYFYWYRQILGQKVEFLVSFYNNEISEKSEIFDDQFSVERPDGSNFTLKIRSTKLEDSAMYFCASSMTGSRGTEAFFGQGTRLTVV.